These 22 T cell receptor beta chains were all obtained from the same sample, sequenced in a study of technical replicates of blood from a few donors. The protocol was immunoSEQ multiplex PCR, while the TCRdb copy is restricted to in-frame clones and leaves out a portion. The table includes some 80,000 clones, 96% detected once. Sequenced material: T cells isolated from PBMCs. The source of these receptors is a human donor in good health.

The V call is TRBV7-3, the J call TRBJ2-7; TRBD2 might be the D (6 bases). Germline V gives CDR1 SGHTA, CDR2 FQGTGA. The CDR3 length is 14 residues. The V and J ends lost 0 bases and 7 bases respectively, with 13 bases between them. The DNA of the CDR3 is TGTGCCAGCAGCTTAACGGGCCCCGCGGGGGAGCAGTACTTC. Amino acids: CASSLTGPAGEQYF.

CDR3 coding DNA: TGTGCCAGCAGCTTAGACAGGGGCCCCTACGAGCAGTACTTC. Translation gives CASSLDRGPYEQYF. V and J are TRBV7-2 and TRBJ2-7; 7 bases are a match to TRBD1. V shed 1 base and J 2 bases; nucleotides not matched to a gene: 2. Germline V CDR1 and CDR2: SGHTA, FQGNSA. This CDR3 contains 14 residues.

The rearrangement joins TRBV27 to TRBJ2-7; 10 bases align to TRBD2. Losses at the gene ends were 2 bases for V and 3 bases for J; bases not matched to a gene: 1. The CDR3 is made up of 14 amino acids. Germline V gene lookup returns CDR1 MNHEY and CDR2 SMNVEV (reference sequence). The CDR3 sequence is CASSLLAGVYEQYF. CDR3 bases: TGTGCCAGCAGTTTACTAGCGGGAGTCTACGAGCAGTACTTC.

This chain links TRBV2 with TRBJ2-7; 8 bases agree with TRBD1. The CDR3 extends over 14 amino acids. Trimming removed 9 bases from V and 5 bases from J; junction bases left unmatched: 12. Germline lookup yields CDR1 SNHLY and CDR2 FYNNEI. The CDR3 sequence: CASGDRRVWNEQYF. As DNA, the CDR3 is TGTGCCAGTGGGGACAGGCGGGTTTGGAACGAGCAGTACTTC.

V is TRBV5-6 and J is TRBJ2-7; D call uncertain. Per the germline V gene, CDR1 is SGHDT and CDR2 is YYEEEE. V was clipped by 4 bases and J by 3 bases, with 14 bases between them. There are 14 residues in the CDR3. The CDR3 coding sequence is TGTGCCAGCAGCCCCGAGAACCGCCTCTACGAGCAGTACTTC. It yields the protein CASSPENRLYEQYF.

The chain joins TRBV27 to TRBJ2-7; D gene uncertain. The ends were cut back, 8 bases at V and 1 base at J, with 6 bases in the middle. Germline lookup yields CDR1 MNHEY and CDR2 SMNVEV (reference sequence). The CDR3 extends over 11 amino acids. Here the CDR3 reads CASGLSYEQYF. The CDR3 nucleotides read TGTGCCAGCGGCCTTTCCTACGAGCAGTACTTC.

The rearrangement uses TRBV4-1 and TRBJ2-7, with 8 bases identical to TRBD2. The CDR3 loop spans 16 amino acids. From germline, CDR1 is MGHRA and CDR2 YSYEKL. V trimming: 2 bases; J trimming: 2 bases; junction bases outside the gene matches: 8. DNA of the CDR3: TGCGCCAGCAGCCAAAACAGCGGGAGAGGCACCTACGAGCAGTACTTC. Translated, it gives CASSQNSGRGTYEQYF.

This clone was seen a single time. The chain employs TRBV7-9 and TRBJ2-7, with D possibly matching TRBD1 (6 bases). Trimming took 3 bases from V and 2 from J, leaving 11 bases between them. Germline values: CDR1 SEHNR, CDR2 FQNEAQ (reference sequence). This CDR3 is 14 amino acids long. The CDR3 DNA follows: TGTGCCAGCAGCTTGGGACACCAGCCCTACGAGCAGTACTTC. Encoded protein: CASSLGHQPYEQYF.

CDR3 nucleotides: TGTGCCTGGGGAGCCGGGGAGCTGTTTTTT. It specifies CAWGAGELFF. This chain connects TRBV30 to TRBJ2-2; D is unresolved. Germline CDR1 and CDR2: GTSNPN and SVGIG (reference sequence). This CDR3 is 10 amino acids long. The V end lost 5 bases, the J end lost 6 bases, and 4 bases lay between the germline ends.

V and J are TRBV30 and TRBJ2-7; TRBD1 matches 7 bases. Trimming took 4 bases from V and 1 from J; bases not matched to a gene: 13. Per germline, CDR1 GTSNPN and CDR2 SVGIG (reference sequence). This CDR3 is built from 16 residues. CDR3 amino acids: CAWTEKRDRVSYEQYF. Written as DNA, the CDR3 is TGTGCCTGGACCGAGAAGAGAGACAGGGTTTCCTACGAGCAGTACTTC.

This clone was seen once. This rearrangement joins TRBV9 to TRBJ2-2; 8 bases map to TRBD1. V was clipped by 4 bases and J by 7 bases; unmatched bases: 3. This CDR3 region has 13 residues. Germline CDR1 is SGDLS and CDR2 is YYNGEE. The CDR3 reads CASSHTGGGELFF. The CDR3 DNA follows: TGTGCCAGCAGCCACACAGGGGGCGGGGAGCTGTTTTTT.

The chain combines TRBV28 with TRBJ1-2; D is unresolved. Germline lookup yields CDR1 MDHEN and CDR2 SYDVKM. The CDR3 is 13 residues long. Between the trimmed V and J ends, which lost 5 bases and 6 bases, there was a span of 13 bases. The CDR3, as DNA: TGTGCCAGCAGTCTAACGATAAACCATGGCTACACCTTC. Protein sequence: CASSLTINHGYTF.

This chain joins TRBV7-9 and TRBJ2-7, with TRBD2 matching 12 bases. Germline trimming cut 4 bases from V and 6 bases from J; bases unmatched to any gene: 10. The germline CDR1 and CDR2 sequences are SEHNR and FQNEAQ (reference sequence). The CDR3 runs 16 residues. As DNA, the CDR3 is TGTGCCAGCAGCTCTCCTGGACTAGCGGGAATTGGCGAGCAGTACTTC. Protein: CASSSPGLAGIGEQYF.

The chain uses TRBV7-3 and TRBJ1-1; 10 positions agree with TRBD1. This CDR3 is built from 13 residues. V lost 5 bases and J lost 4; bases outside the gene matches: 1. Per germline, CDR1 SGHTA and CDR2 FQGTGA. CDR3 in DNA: TGTGCCAGCAGCGGACAGGGGGTCACTGAAGCTTTCTTT. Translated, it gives CASSGQGVTEAFF.

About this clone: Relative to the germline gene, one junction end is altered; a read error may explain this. CDR3 DNA: TGTGCCACCAGCGGAGACAGGGTCGAAATCAAGGAGACCCAGTACTTC. As protein: CATSGDRVEIKETQYF. This sequence joins TRBV15 and TRBJ2-5; 7 bases map to TRBD1. The CDR3 runs 16 residues. Germline V gene lookup returns CDR1 LNHNV and CDR2 YYDKDF (reference sequence). Drawing the rest from reference TRBV15 and TRBJ2-5, the complete variable domain is DAMVIQNPRYQVTQFGKPVTLSCSQTLNHNVMYWYQQKSSQAPKLLFHYYDKDFNNEADTPDNFQSRRPNTSFCFLDIRSPGLGDTAMYLCATSGDRVEIKETQYFGPGTRLLVL.

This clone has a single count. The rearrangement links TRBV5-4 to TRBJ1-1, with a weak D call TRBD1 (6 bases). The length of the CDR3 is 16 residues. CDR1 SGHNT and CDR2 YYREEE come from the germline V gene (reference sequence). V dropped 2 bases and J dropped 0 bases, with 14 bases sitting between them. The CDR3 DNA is TGTGCCAGCAGCTTTTCAGAGGGGGAATTGAACACTGAAGCTTTCTTT. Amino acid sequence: CASSFSEGELNTEAFF.

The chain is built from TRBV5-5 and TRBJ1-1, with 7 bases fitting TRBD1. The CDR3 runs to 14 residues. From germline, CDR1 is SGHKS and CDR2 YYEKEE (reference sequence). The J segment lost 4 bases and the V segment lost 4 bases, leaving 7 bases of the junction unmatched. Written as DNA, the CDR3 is TGTGCCAGCAGCGGACAGGTTAAGGTCACTGAAGCTTTCTTT. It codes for CASSGQVKVTEAFF.

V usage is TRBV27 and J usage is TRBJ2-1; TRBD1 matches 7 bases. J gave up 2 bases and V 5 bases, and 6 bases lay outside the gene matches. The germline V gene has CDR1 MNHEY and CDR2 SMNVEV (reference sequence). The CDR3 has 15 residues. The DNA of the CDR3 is TGTGCCAGCAGTCTACAGGGGTGGGCCTACAATGAGCAGTTCTTC. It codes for CASSLQGWAYNEQFF.

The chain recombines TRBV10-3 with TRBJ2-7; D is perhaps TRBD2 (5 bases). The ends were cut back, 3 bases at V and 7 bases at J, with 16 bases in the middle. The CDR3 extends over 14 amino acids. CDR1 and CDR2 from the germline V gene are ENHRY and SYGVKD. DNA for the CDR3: TGTGCCATCAGTGAATTCATCGACTCGGGGGAGCAGTACTTC. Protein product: CAISEFIDSGEQYF.

The CDR3 sequence: CASSYGSGWDTDTQYF. CDR3 in DNA: TGTGCCAGCAGTTACGGTAGCGGTTGGGACACAGATACGCAGTATTTT. The rearrangement links TRBV6-6 to TRBJ2-3; D perhaps matches TRBD2 (6 bases). The CDR3 loop spans 16 amino acids. Trimming pared 2 bases from V and 2 bases from J, leaving 14 bases between. Germline assignment: CDR1 MNHNY and CDR2 SVGAGI (reference sequence).

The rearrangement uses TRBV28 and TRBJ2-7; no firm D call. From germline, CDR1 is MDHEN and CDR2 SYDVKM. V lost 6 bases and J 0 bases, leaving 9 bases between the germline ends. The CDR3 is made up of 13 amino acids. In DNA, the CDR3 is TGTGCCAGCAGACGCTCCGGCTCCTACGAGCAGTACTTC. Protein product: CASRRSGSYEQYF.

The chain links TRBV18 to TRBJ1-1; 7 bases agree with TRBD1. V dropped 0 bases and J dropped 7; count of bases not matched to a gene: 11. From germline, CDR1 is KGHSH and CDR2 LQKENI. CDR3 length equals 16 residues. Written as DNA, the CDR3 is TGTGCCAGCTCACCACCCGAGGGGGCCACCATCGGTGAAGCTTTCTTT. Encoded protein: CASSPPEGATIGEAFF.